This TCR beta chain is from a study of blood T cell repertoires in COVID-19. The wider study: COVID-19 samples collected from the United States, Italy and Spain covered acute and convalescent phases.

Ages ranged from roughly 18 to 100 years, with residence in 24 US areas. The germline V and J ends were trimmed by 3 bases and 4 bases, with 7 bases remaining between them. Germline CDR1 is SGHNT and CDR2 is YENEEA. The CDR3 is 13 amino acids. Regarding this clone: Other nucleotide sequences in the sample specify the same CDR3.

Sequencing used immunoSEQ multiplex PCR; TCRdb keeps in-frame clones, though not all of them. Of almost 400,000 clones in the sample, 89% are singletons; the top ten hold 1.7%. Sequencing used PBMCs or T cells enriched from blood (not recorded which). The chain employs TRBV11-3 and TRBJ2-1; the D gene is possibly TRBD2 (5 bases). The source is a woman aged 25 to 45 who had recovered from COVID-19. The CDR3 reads CASSLAGYNEQFF. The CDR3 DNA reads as TGTGCCAGCAGCTTGGCGGGTTACAATGAGCAGTTCTTC.